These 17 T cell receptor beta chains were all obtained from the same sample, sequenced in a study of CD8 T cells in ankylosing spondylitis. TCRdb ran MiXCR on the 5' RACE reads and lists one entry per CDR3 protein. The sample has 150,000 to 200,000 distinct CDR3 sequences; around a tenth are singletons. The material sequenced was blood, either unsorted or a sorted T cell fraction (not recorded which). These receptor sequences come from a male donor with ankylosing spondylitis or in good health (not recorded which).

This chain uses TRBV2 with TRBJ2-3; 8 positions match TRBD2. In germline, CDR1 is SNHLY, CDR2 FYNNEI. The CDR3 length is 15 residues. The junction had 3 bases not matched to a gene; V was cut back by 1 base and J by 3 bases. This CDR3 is CASSEGSSGTDTQYF. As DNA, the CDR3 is TGTGCCAGCAGTGAAGGATCTAGCGGGACAGATACGCAGTATTTT.

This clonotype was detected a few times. CDR3 protein: CASSFVGAVPQETQYF. The CDR3 DNA follows: TGTGCCAGCAGCTTTGTGGGGGCTGTTCCCCAGGAGACCCAGTACTTC. This sequence joins TRBV5-6 and TRBJ2-5; tentatively, D is TRBD1 (6 bases). CDR1 SGHDT and CDR2 YYEEEE come from the germline V gene. V lost 2 bases and J 5 bases, leaving 19 bases between the germline ends. CDR3 length: 16 amino acids.

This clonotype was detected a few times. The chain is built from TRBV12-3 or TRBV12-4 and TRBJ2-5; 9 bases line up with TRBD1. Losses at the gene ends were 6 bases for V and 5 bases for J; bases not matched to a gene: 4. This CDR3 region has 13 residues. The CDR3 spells CASRTGGPETQYF. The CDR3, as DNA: TGTGCCAGCAGGACAGGGGGGCCGGAGACCCAGTACTTC.

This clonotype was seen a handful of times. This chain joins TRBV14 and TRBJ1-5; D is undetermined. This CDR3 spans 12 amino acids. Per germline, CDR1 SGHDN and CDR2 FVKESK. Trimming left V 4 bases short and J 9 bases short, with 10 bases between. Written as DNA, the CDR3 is TGTGCCAGCAGCCCGAGCCCAGGGCCCCAGCATTTT. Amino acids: CASSPSPGPQHF.

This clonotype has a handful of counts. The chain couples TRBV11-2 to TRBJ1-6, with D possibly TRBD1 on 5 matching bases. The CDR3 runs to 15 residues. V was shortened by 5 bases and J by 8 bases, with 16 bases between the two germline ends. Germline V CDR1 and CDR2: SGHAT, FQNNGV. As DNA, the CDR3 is TGTGCCAGCAGCATGAGGACAAGTCCTCATTCACCCCTCCACTTT. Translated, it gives CASSMRTSPHSPLHF.

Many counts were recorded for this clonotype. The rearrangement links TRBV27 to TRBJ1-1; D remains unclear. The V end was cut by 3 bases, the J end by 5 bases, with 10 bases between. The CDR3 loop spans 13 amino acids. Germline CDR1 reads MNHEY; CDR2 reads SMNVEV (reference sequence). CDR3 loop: CASSFRVRTEAFF. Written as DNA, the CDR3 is TGTGCCAGCAGTTTTAGGGTGAGGACTGAAGCTTTCTTT.

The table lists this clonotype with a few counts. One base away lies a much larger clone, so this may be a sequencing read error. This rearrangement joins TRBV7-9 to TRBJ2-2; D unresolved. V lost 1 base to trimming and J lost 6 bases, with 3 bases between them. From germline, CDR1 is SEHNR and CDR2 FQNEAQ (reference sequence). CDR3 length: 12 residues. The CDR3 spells CASSLVSGELFF. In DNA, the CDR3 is TGTGCCAGCAGCTTAGTATCCGGGGAGCTGTTTTTT.

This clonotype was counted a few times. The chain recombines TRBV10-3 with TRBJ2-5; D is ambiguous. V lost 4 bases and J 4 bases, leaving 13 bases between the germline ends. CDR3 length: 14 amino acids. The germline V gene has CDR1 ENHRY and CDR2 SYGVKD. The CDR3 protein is CAISVGVGGETQYF. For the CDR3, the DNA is TGTGCCATCAGTGTTGGCGTCGGTGGAGAGACCCAGTACTTC.

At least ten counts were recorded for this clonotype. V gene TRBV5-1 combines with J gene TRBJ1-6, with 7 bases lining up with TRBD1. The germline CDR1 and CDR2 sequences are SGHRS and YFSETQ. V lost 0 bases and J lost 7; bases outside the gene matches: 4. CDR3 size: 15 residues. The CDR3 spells CASSLGRTGNSPLHF. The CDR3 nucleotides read TGCGCCAGCAGCTTGGGTCGGACAGGCAATTCACCCCTCCACTTT.

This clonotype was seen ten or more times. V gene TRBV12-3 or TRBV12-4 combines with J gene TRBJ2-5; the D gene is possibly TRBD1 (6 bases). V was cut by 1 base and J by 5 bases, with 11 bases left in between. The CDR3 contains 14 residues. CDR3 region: CASSLVSGVETQYF. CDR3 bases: TGTGCCAGCAGTTTAGTGTCAGGGGTCGAGACCCAGTACTTC.

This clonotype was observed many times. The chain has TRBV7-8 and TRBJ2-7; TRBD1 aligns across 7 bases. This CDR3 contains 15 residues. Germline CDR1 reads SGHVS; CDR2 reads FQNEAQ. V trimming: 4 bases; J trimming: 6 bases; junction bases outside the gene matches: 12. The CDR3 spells CASSSYRLGGGEQYF. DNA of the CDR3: TGTGCCAGCAGCTCCTACCGCCTAGGGGGCGGCGAGCAGTACTTC.

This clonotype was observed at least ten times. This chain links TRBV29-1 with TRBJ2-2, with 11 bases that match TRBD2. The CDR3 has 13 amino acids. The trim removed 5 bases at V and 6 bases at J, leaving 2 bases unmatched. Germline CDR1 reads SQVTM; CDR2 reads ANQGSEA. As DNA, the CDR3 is TGCAGCGTTTCACTAGCGGGGGCCGGGGAGCTGTTTTTT. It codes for CSVSLAGAGELFF.

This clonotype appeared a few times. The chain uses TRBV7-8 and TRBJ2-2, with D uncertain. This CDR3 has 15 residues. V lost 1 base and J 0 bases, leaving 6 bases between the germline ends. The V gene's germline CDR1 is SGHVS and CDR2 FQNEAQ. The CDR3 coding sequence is TGTGCCAGCAGCTTAGTCTCCGCGAACACCGGGGAGCTGTTTTTT. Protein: CASSLVSANTGELFF.

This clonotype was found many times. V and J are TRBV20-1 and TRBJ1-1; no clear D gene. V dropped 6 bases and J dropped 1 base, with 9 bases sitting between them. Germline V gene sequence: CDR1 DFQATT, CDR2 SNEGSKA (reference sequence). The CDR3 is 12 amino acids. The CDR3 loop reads CSAKAGNTEAFF. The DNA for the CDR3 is TGCAGTGCGAAAGCAGGGAACACTGAAGCTTTCTTT.

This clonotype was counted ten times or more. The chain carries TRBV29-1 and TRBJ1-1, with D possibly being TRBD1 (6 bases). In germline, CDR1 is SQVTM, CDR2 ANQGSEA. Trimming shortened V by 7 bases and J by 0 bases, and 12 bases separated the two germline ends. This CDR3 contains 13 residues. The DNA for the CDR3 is TGCAGCGACGGGGACACGATGAACACTGAAGCTTTCTTT. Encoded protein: CSDGDTMNTEAFF.

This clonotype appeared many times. The CDR3 sequence: CASSYLPSGGALEQFF. The DNA for the CDR3 is TGTGCCAGCAGTTATTTACCTAGCGGGGGGGCCCTTGAGCAGTTCTTC. The genes are TRBV6-5 and TRBJ2-1; 12 bases match TRBD2. The germline CDR1 and CDR2 sequences are MNHEY and SVGAGI. CDR3 size: 16 residues. The V and J ends lost 3 bases and 9 bases, in that order; junction bases with no gene match: 9.

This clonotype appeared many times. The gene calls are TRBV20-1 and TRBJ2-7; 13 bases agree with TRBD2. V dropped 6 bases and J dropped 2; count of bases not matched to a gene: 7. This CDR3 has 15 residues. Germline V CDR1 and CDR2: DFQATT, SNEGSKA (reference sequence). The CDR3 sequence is CSANKGTSGTYEQYF. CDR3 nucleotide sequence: TGCAGTGCAAATAAAGGGACTAGCGGGACCTACGAGCAGTACTTC.